These 10 T cell receptor beta chains originate from one sample sequenced in a study of T cell repertoires in cytomegalovirus infection. TCRdb called the reads again in MiXCR, with one record for every CDR3 protein. The repertoire holds some 400,000 distinct CDR3 sequences, with roughly 31% as singletons. Material for sequencing was PBMCs. The receptors stem from a human donor in good health (CMV status not recorded). Some clones in this sample may be carry-over from other donors' samples.

The rearrangement uses TRBV6-5 and TRBJ2-5; D might be TRBD2 (6 bases). Germline CDR1 MNHEY, CDR2 SVGAGI. Trimming took off 0 bases at V and 4 bases at J, with 12 bases between the two ends. The CDR3 has 15 residues. The CDR3: CASSYSSSVGETQYF. DNA of the CDR3: TGTGCCAGCAGTTACTCGTCTAGCGTTGGAGAGACCCAGTACTTC.

The genes are TRBV12-3 or TRBV12-4 and TRBJ1-5; no firm D call. V was cut by 3 bases and J by 7 bases, with 13 bases left in between. This CDR3 spans 14 amino acids. DNA of the CDR3: TGTGCCAGCAGTTTGTCCGGTCGGTTGCAGCCCCAGCATTTT. This encodes CASSLSGRLQPQHF.

This clonotype appeared a few times. Because the CDR3 is missing its conserved closing phenylalanine or tryptophan, this is likely a read error. The rearrangement links TRBV7-8 to TRBJ2-7; 7 bases map to TRBD1. CDR1 and CDR2 from the germline V gene are SGHVS and FQNEAQ. After removal of 9 bases from V and 2 bases from J, the junction contained 10 bases not matched to a gene. The CDR3 has 14 residues. CDR3 loop: CASAGDRGTYEQYL. CDR3 DNA: TGTGCCAGTGCCGGGGACAGAGGGACCTACGAGCAGTACTTA.

This clonotype has only a few counts. The chain is built from TRBV12-5 and TRBJ2-1, with 13 bases identical to TRBD2. CDR1 is LGHNT and CDR2 is FRNRAP in the germline V gene. J was trimmed by 6 bases and V by 6 bases; bases with no gene match: 11. This CDR3 spans 17 amino acids. DNA for the CDR3: TGTGCTAGTGGCTCCACCCGGACTAGCGGGGGCCCCAATGAGCAGTTCTTC. Translating it yields CASGSTRTSGGPNEQFF.

This chain joins TRBV6-5 and TRBJ1-5; D uncertain. This CDR3 has 14 amino acids. V was clipped by 2 bases and J by 0 bases, with 5 bases between them. Germline CDR1 MNHEY, CDR2 SVGAGI. CDR3 in DNA: TGTGCCAGCAGTTACGGGGATAGCAATCAGCCCCAGCATTTT. Its protein product is CASSYGDSNQPQHF.

In its sample, this clonotype was seen many times. This chain connects TRBV12-3 or TRBV12-4 to TRBJ1-2; D is perhaps TRBD1 (5 bases). The CDR3 consists of 13 residues. Deletions cut 3 bases from V and 3 bases from J, with 8 bases between. CDR3 in DNA: TGTGCCAGCAGTTTGGGGGACTACTATGGCTACACCTTC. Residues: CASSLGDYYGYTF.

Only a few counts were recorded for this clonotype. The chain carries TRBV7-9 and TRBJ2-2; D gene unclear. The length of the CDR3 is 13 residues. V was trimmed by 5 bases and J by 6 bases, leaving 10 bases between them. CDR1 and CDR2 (germline): SEHNR, FQNEAQ (reference sequence). The CDR3 DNA sequence: TGTGCCAGCAGCATGGACGGTCCCGGGGAGCTGTTTTTT. It translates to CASSMDGPGELFF.

This chain links TRBV5-6 with TRBJ2-5; 7 bases map to TRBD2. V lost 3 bases, J lost 2 bases, and 7 bases stayed unmatched. The V gene's germline CDR1 is SGHDT and CDR2 YYEEEE. This CDR3 comprises 15 residues. The CDR3 spells CASSSQLADQETQYF. As DNA, the CDR3 is TGTGCCAGCAGCTCCCAGCTAGCGGATCAAGAGACCCAGTACTTC.

A single count supports this clonotype. This chain uses TRBV6-6 with TRBJ1-1; TRBD1 matches 11 bases. The junction had 10 bases not matched to a gene; V was cut back by 2 bases and J by 5 bases. The germline gives CDR1 MNHNY, CDR2 SVGAGI (reference sequence). The CDR3 has 17 residues. CDR3 DNA: TGTGCCAGCAGTTACGGCGGGACAGGGGGGCGAGGGACTGAAGCTTTCTTT. Residues: CASSYGGTGGRGTEAFF.

The V call is TRBV2, the J call TRBJ2-1, with unresolved D. Between the trimmed V and J ends, which lost 2 bases and 3 bases, there was a span of 11 bases. From germline, CDR1 is SNHLY and CDR2 FYNNEI. This CDR3 is 15 amino acids long. In DNA form, the CDR3 reads TGTGCCAGCAGTGAAAGGGCCGATTACTACAATGAGCAGTTCTTC. This codes for CASSERADYYNEQFF.